The 25 T cell receptor beta chains below were found in one sample sequenced in a study of T cell clones after liver transplantation. Repertoires were generated with immunoSEQ multiplex PCR, while TCRdb's copy carries only in-frame clones and drops some. The sample contains some 61,000 clones, roughly 70% of which appear only once. This specimen was CD4+ T cells from blood, taken at the 22-month timepoint. The receptors originated from a human patient who received a liver transplant. Some T cells may have originated in the graft donor.

J is TRBJ1-2 and V is TRBV7-8, with D hard to call. CDR3 length equals 14 residues. V lost 5 bases and J lost 0, with 10 bases in between. Germline V lookup: CDR1 SGHVS, CDR2 FQNEAQ. CDR3 bases: TGTGCCAGCAGCCTCACGGTAGCTAACTATGGCTACACCTTC. This translates into CASSLTVANYGYTF.

This chain links TRBV28 with TRBJ1-5; maybe TRBD1 (5 bases). V lost 6 bases to trimming and J lost 4 bases, with 13 bases between them. The CDR3 is made up of 14 amino acids. CDR1 and CDR2 from the germline V gene are MDHEN and SYDVKM. CDR3 amino acids: CASRNRGDNQPQHF. CDR3 nucleotide sequence: TGTGCCAGCAGGAACAGAGGGGATAATCAGCCCCAGCATTTT.

V is TRBV11-2 and J is TRBJ1-3; no reliable D call. The ends were cut back, 0 bases at V and 5 bases at J, with 5 bases in the middle. CDR3 size: 13 residues. Germline CDR1 and CDR2: SGHAT and FQNNGV. Here the CDR3 DNA reads TGTGCCAGCAGCTTAGACATTCGAAACACCATATATTTT. As protein: CASSLDIRNTIYF.

This sequence joins TRBV5-4 and TRBJ1-5; 7 bases line up with TRBD1. V shed 4 bases, J shed 7 bases, and the junction held 14 bases outside the gene matches. Germline assignment: CDR1 SGHNT and CDR2 YYREEE (reference sequence). This CDR3 region has 16 residues. Here the CDR3 reads CASSQEVRQGGQPQHF. The CDR3 DNA is TGTGCCAGCAGCCAAGAAGTGAGACAGGGAGGCCAGCCCCAGCATTTT.

Note on this clone: The junction departs from germline at one end; a sequencing error may be responsible. The chain is built from TRBV7-7 and TRBJ2-7, with TRBD2 as a possible D gene (7 bases). The length of the CDR3 is 15 residues. Germline V lookup: CDR1 SSHAT, CDR2 FNYEAQ (reference sequence). Here the CDR3 DNA reads TGTGCTAGCAGCTTAGAACAGGGAGGGGATCACGAGCAGTACTTC. Amino acids: CASSLEQGGDHEQYF.

The chain links TRBV11-2 to TRBJ2-3; the match to TRBD2 covers 10 bases. The CDR3 extends over 15 amino acids. The germline V gene encodes CDR1 SGHAT and CDR2 FQNNGV. V shed 5 bases and J 4 bases; nucleotides not matched to a gene: 6. The CDR3 nucleotides read TGTGCCAGCAGCCCCCGGACTAGCGGCTCAGATACGCAGTATTTT. Translation: CASSPRTSGSDTQYF.

This clone was counted only a few times. The gene calls are TRBV5-4 and TRBJ1-1; perhaps TRBD1 as D (6 bases). The V end lost 1 base, the J end lost 3 bases, and 7 bases lay between the germline ends. The CDR3 covers 13 residues. Germline CDR1 and CDR2: SGHNT and YYREEE (reference sequence). The CDR3 sequence: CASSLTGYTEAFF. CDR3 bases: TGTGCCAGCAGCTTGACAGGGTACACTGAAGCTTTCTTT.

J is TRBJ1-1 and V is TRBV5-4; 8 nucleotides align to TRBD1. Germline CDR1 and CDR2: SGHNT and YYREEE (reference sequence). J was trimmed by 1 base and V by 3 bases; bases with no gene match: 2. This CDR3 contains 14 residues. The CDR3 here is CASSSGTGNTEAFF. The CDR3 bases are TGTGCCAGCAGCTCGGGGACAGGGAACACTGAAGCTTTCTTT.

A few counts support this clone. The chain uses TRBV20-1 and TRBJ1-1; maybe TRBD1 (5 bases). Trimming shortened V by 1 base and J by 11 bases, and 11 bases separated the two germline ends. The CDR3 has 11 amino acids. Germline V gene lookup returns CDR1 DFQATT and CDR2 SNEGSKA (reference sequence). This CDR3 is CSARGGGSAFF. DNA of the CDR3: TGCAGTGCTAGAGGGGGGGGTTCGGCTTTCTTT.

This chain links TRBV18 with TRBJ2-6, with D possibly matching TRBD1 (5 bases). With 2 bases removed from V and 5 bases from J, the gap between germline ends came to 10 bases. There are 15 residues in the CDR3. The germline CDR1 and CDR2 sequences are KGHSH and LQKENI. As DNA, the CDR3 is TGTGCCAGCTCACCAGTAGGGGATCGGGCCAACGTCCTGACTTTC. Its translation is CASSPVGDRANVLTF.

The chain combines TRBV7-3 with TRBJ2-4; D is tentatively TRBD1 or TRBD2 (5 bases each). This CDR3 is built from 14 residues. Germline loops: CDR1 SGHTA, CDR2 FQGTGA. Trimming removed 2 bases at V and 0 bases at J, with 5 bases between. CDR3 DNA: TGTGCCAGCAGCTTAGGGGGAGCCAAAAACATTCAGTACTTC. Protein: CASSLGGAKNIQYF. The full variable domain, completed using reference TRBV7-3 and TRBJ2-4, is GAGVSQTPSNKVTEKGKYVELRCDPISGHTALYWYRQSLGQGPEFLIYFQGTGAADDSGLPNDRFFAVRPEGSVSTLKIQRTERGDSAVYLCASSLGGAKNIQYFGAGTRLSVL.

In this sample, this clone is medium-sized. The chain is built from TRBV10-3 and TRBJ1-6; a possible D gene is TRBD1 (5 bases). Trimming cost V 8 bases and J 10 bases, with 18 bases left between them. CDR3 length: 14 amino acids. Germline CDR1 reads ENHRY; CDR2 reads SYGVKD. This chain's CDR3 is CAIGTDGVDSPLHF. DNA of the CDR3: TGTGCCATCGGGACGGATGGAGTGGACTCACCCCTCCACTTT.

The rearrangement links TRBV5-4 to TRBJ2-2; possibly TRBD2 for D (6 bases). The CDR3 runs 15 residues. Per germline, CDR1 SGHNT and CDR2 YYREEE (reference sequence). The ends were cut back, 0 bases at V and 3 bases at J, with 9 bases in the middle. CDR3 bases: TGTGCCAGCAGCTTGGCGGGACTTCACACCGGGGAGCTGTTTTTT. This gives the protein CASSLAGLHTGELFF.

In this sample, this clone is medium-sized. This rearrangement joins TRBV28 to TRBJ1-2; D not certain. Germline lookup yields CDR1 MDHEN and CDR2 SYDVKM. Trimming left V 5 bases short and J 4 bases short, with 14 bases between. This CDR3 is built from 14 residues. The CDR3 region is CASSPAAGSYGYTF. CDR3 sequence (DNA): TGTGCCAGCAGTCCAGCCGCTGGAAGCTATGGCTACACCTTC.

V gene TRBV9 combines with J gene TRBJ2-7; 9 bases align to TRBD1. CDR1 and CDR2 from the germline V gene are SGDLS and YYNGEE. The CDR3 runs to 14 residues. Trimming at V came to 3 bases and at J to 2 bases, leaving 3 bases not matched to a gene. CDR3 sequence reads: CASSAGQGTYEQYF. CDR3 nucleotides: TGTGCCAGCAGCGCGGGACAGGGTACCTACGAGCAGTACTTC.

This chain connects TRBV19 to TRBJ1-5; no clear D gene. V lost 9 bases, J lost 4 bases, and 19 bases lay in between. There are 15 residues in the CDR3. Per the germline V gene, CDR1 is LNHDA and CDR2 is SQIVND (reference sequence). CDR3 sequence reads: CASRMRVEANQPQHF. The DNA of the CDR3 is TGTGCCAGCAGGATGCGGGTAGAGGCTAATCAGCCCCAGCATTTT. The entire variable domain, with the rest obtained from reference TRBV19 and TRBJ1-5, is as follows: DGGITQSPKYLFRKEGQNVTLSCEQNLNHDAMYWYRQDPGQGLRLIYYSQIVNDFQKGDIAEGYSVSREKKESFPLTVTSAQKNPTAFYLCASRMRVEANQPQHFGDGTRLSIL.

The chain links TRBV19 to TRBJ2-7, with 11 positions matching TRBD1. Trimming at V came to 3 bases and at J to 4 bases, leaving 5 bases not matched to a gene. Germline-derived CDR1 and CDR2 are LNHDA and SQIVND (reference sequence). This CDR3 region has 15 residues. This CDR3 reads CASSMRDRGSYEQYF. For the CDR3, the DNA is TGTGCCAGTAGTATGAGGGACAGGGGGTCGTACGAGCAGTACTTC.

The chain links TRBV28 to TRBJ1-5; possibly TRBD1 for D (6 bases). The ends were cut back, 5 bases at V and 3 bases at J, with 11 bases in the middle. Looked up from germline, CDR1 is MDHEN and CDR2 is SYDVKM. There are 14 residues in the CDR3. The CDR3: CASSRGGDNQPQHF. The DNA for the CDR3 is TGTGCCAGCAGTCGAGGGGGAGACAATCAGCCCCAGCATTTT.

A word on this clone: One end of the junction is discordant with germline, which a read error may explain. The chain recombines TRBV2 with TRBJ2-1; 10 bases align to TRBD1. CDR1 is SNHLY, CDR2 FYNNEI, per germline. The CDR3 is made up of 14 amino acids. CDR3 amino acids: CASREDRGPDEQFF. The CDR3 bases are TGTGCCAGCAGGGAAGACAGGGGGCCGGATGAGCAGTTCTTC. The full variable domain, in which reference TRBV2 and TRBJ2-1 provide the parts outside the CDR3, is EPEVTQTPSHQVTQMGQEVILRCVPISNHLYFYWYRQILGQKVEFLVSFYNNEISEKSEIFDDQFSVERPDGSNFTLKIRSTKLEDSAMYFCASREDRGPDEQFFGPGTRLTVL.

The chain links TRBV9 to TRBJ1-2; 7 nucleotides line up with TRBD1. This CDR3 contains 14 residues. V trimming: 6 bases; J trimming: 2 bases; junction bases outside the gene matches: 7. The V gene's germline CDR1 is SGDLS and CDR2 YYNGEE. CDR3 DNA: TGTGCCAGCACCTTCGGGACAGCCAACTATGGCTACACCTTC. As protein: CASTFGTANYGYTF.

The rearrangement joins TRBV11-2 to TRBJ1-6, with D hard to call. Germline CDR1 SGHAT, CDR2 FQNNGV. The CDR3 sequence is 13 residues long. V dropped 5 bases and J dropped 7 bases, with 9 bases sitting between them. CDR3 sequence reads: CASSPGRNSPLHF. DNA for the CDR3: TGTGCCAGCAGCCCCGGACGGAATTCACCCCTCCACTTT.

The V call is TRBV19, the J call TRBJ1-2; a weak D match, TRBD1 (5 bases). Trimming pared 4 bases from V and 0 bases from J, leaving 12 bases between. Germline values: CDR1 LNHDA, CDR2 SQIVND (reference sequence). The CDR3 is 15 amino acids. In nucleotides, the CDR3 is TGTGCCAGTAGTACGATTGACAGAACTAACTATGGCTACACCTTC. Its translation: CASSTIDRTNYGYTF.

DNA of the CDR3: TGTGCCAGCAGTTGGGACAACAATGAGCAGTTCTTC. Protein: CASSWDNNEQFF. This rearrangement joins TRBV4-2 to TRBJ2-1, with D possibly matching TRBD1 (6 bases). The V end was cut by 6 bases, the J end by 5 bases, with 8 bases between. This CDR3 has 12 amino acids. Germline V gives CDR1 LGHNA, CDR2 YNFKEQ.

The V and J genes are TRBV4-2 and TRBJ2-1, with a possible D match to TRBD2 (6 bases). The CDR3 is made up of 14 amino acids. V was clipped by 5 bases and J by 5 bases, with 13 bases between them. Germline V gene data show CDR1 as LGHNA and CDR2 as YNFKEQ. The CDR3 sequence: CASSFETSNNEQFF. DNA of the CDR3: TGTGCCAGCAGCTTCGAGACTAGTAACAATGAGCAGTTCTTC.

J is TRBJ1-6 and V is TRBV2; 9 bases fit TRBD1. V was clipped by 8 bases and J by 4 bases; unmatched bases: 6. The germline V gene has CDR1 SNHLY and CDR2 FYNNEI. The CDR3 is 15 residues long. CDR3 sequence (DNA): TGTGCCAGCCTGGAGGACAGGGGATATAATTCACCCCTCCACTTT. The encoded protein is CASLEDRGYNSPLHF.